This is a list of T cell receptor beta chains from one sample in a study of identical twins. TCRdb reprocessed the 5' RACE reads via MiXCR and lists one record per CDR3 protein. The repertoire holds hundreds of thousands of distinct CDR3 sequences, with 12% as singletons. The same sample was also studied in work on yellow fever vaccine responses in identical twins.

The source material was CD8+ T cells sorted from blood. All receptors come from a woman aged 18-29 years in good health. The CDR3 runs from the conserved cysteine through the conserved F or W. A D gene is named only where the DNA matches it firmly. Clone size is shown for a subset of rows, as once, few, many or a class of expanded clone.

TRBJ1-1,-,few,TRBV27,TGTGCCAGCAGTTTAAGAGGGTCTGAAGCTTTCTTT,CASSLRGSEAFF
TRBJ2-3,-,-,TRBV6-5,TGTGCCAGCAGTTCAGCGGCTAGCACAGATACGCAGTATTTT,CASSSAASTDTQYF
TRBJ1-2,-,-,TRBV4-1,TGCGCCAGCAGCCAAGATGGAGGGCCCAGCTATGGCTACACCTTC,CASSQDGGPSYGYTF
TRBJ2-2,-,few,TRBV7-9,TGTGCCAGCAGCACCCGGAAGTGGGGCACCGGGGAGCTGTTTTTT,CASSTRKWGTGELFF
TRBJ2-7,-,-,TRBV10-3,TGTGCCATCAACCCTGGGAGGTCCTACGAGCAGTACTTC,CAINPGRSYEQYF
TRBJ2-1,TRBD2,many,TRBV29-1,TGCAGCGTTGACGGCGGGAGATCATACAATGAGCAGTTCTTC,CSVDGGRSYNEQFF
TRBJ1-1,-,-,TRBV3-1,TGTGCCAGCAGCCAAGTGAACAGGGAAAACACTGAAGCTTTCTTT,CASSQVNRENTEAFF
TRBJ2-1,-,-,TRBV9,TGTGCCAGCAGCGCCCTCGAGCAGAGAACCTACAATGAGCAGTTCTTC,CASSALEQRTYNEQFF
TRBJ2-2,-,many,TRBV7-9,TGTGCCAGCAGAAGGGACGGCGCGAGGGAGCTGTTTTTT,CASRRDGARELFF
TRBJ1-6,-,few,TRBV2,TGTGCCAGCAGTGAAGCGCGGCAGGAGAATTCACCCCTCCACTTT,CASSEARQENSPLHF
TRBJ2-3,-,-,TRBV25-1,TGTGCCAGCATTAAAACAGGCACAGATACGCAGTATTTT,CASIKTGTDTQYF
TRBJ2-7,TRBD2,few,TRBV4-1,TGCGCCAGCAGCCACACCACTAGCGGGAGTTACGAGCAGTACTTC,CASSHTTSGSYEQYF
TRBJ2-7,TRBD1,-,TRBV7-8,TGTGCCAGCAGCTTAGTTGGGACAGGGTCCTATCTCTCCTACGAGCAGTACTTC,CASSLVGTGSYLSYEQYF
TRBJ2-5,TRBD2,few,TRBV4-2,TGTGCCAGCAGCCAAGAGGGTAGCGGGGGGGCAGAGACCCAGTACTTC,CASSQEGSGGAETQYF
TRBJ1-1,TRBD1,many,TRBV4-1,TGCGCCAGCAGCGTATCCGGGACAGGGGGGACTGAAGCTTTCTTT,CASSVSGTGGTEAFF
TRBJ2-2,TRBD2,few,TRBV20-1,TGCAGTGCAGAACGGGAGGGCACCGGGGAGCTGTTTTTT,CSAEREGTGELFF
TRBJ2-1,-,many,TRBV5-1,TGCGCCAGCACCCTTAGGGGGGCAGACCAATACAATGAGCAGTTCTTC,CASTLRGADQYNEQFF